This TCR beta chain stems from a study of tumor-infiltrating lymphocytes in primary liver carcinoma. It was unsorted whole blood that yielded blood RNA, and germline DNA was also extracted. Researchers generated TCR beta cDNA from around 510 ng of total RNA, relying on a constant-region primer. Investigators got TCR beta libraries out of three nested multiplex PCR rounds, done with slightly modified ARM-PCR. TRBV1-TRBV30 forward primers and a C-beta reverse primer were used in the first two PCR rounds, which each ran for around 10 cycles. TCRdb re-called the multiplex PCR reads with MiXCR, one entry per CDR3 protein. The sample includes about 200,000 distinct CDR3 sequences, less than 75% of them seen just once. Notes on the study in general: Tumor-blood pairs (like tumor-adjacent pairs) overlapped less than tumor region pairs did.

The CDR3 consists of 16 residues. Germline V gives CDR1 SGHRS, CDR2 YFSETQ. The ends lost 4 bases at V and 3 bases at J; junction bases unmatched: 12. Turning to this clonotype: Its antigen is currently unknown.

The source is a woman aged 55-75 years with primary liver carcinoma and hepatitis B virus infection. Sequences were obtained from peripheral blood. The chain combines TRBV5-1 with TRBJ2-5, with 7 nucleotides matching TRBD2. CDR3 sequence (DNA): TGCGCCAGCAGCCAAAACGTTCTAGCGGAAGAAGAGACCCAGTACTTC. Protein product: CASSQNVLAEEETQYF.